The 3 T cell receptor beta chains below were found in one sample sequenced in a study of T cells in Graves' hyperthyroidism and ophthalmopathy. Amplification of TCR beta CDR3 regions was performed using RNA transcripts as template. The HTBI primer set was used in a first-round RT-PCR of the TCR CDR3. TCRdb processed the multiplex PCR reads anew with MiXCR; each CDR3 protein has one entry. The table records around 390,000 distinct CDR3 sequences, roughly 15% of them present only once. The sequenced sample consisted of blood. These receptors came from a woman in her twenties or thirties with Graves' ophthalmopathy.

This clonotype came up many times. The chain employs TRBV7-9 and TRBJ2-3; D remains ambiguous. V dropped 5 bases and J dropped 6 bases, with 9 bases sitting between them. The CDR3 is 12 residues long. From germline, CDR1 is SEHNR and CDR2 FQNEAQ (reference sequence). For the CDR3, the DNA is TGTGCCAGCAGCCACCCCGGGGATACGCAGTATTTT. It specifies CASSHPGDTQYF. The whole variable domain, filled in from reference TRBV7-9 and TRBJ2-3, reads DTGVSQNPRHKITKRGQNVTFRCDPISEHNRLYWYRQTLGQGPEFLTYFQNEAQLEKSRLLSDRFSAERPKGSFSTLEIQRTEQGDSAMYLCASSHPGDTQYFGPGTRLTVL.

In this sample, this clonotype turned up many times. The chain links TRBV20-1 to TRBJ2-6; TRBD2 is a possible D gene (5 bases). The germline V and J ends were trimmed by 4 bases and 4 bases, with 11 bases remaining between them. Looked up from germline, CDR1 is DFQATT and CDR2 is SNEGSKA (reference sequence). The CDR3 sequence is 14 residues long. CDR3 bases: TGCAGTGCTACCAAGCTAGCCGGGGCCAACGTCCTGACTTTC. As protein: CSATKLAGANVLTF.

This clonotype has more than one count but fewer than ten. The DNA of the CDR3 is TGTGCCAGCAGCTTGGTAGGGGGCGCCTCTGGCTACACCTTC. This encodes CASSLVGGASGYTF. The chain recombines TRBV5-4 with TRBJ1-2; TRBD1 agrees at 7 bases. From germline, CDR1 is SGHNT and CDR2 YYREEE (reference sequence). This CDR3 spans 14 amino acids. J lost 7 bases, V lost 0 bases, and 6 bases had no gene match.